The 28 T cell receptor beta chains below were found in one sample sequenced in a study of blood T cell repertoires in COVID-19. The method was immunoSEQ multiplex PCR; TCRdb's version includes in-frame clones alone and lacks a portion of them. The table has around 250,000 clones, roughly 89% seen once. The material sequenced was peripheral blood. Every receptor here comes from a woman in her 40s who had recovered from COVID-19.

This chain uses TRBV2 with TRBJ2-7; 9 nucleotides agree with TRBD1. The CDR3 sequence is 14 residues long. V shed 6 bases, J shed 6 bases, and the junction held 9 bases outside the gene matches. Germline V gives CDR1 SNHLY, CDR2 FYNNEI. The CDR3: CASRGTGLEGEQYF. CDR3 DNA sequence: TGTGCCAGCAGAGGGACAGGGTTGGAGGGCGAGCAGTACTTC.

The J gene is TRBJ2-2, the V gene TRBV7-3; TRBD2 aligns across 10 bases. J was trimmed by 6 bases and V by 4 bases; bases with no gene match: 5. The CDR3 is made up of 15 amino acids. CDR1 is SGHTA and CDR2 is FQGTGA in the germline V gene. The CDR3 protein is CASSSASGSPGELFF. CDR3 sequence (DNA): TGTGCCAGCAGCTCCGCTAGCGGGAGTCCCGGGGAGCTGTTTTTT. The full variable domain, with the rest looked up from reference TRBV7-3 and TRBJ2-2, is GAGVSQTPSNKVTEKGKYVELRCDPISGHTALYWYRQSLGQGPEFLIYFQGTGAADDSGLPNDRFFAVRPEGSVSTLKIQRTERGDSAVYLCASSSASGSPGELFFGEGSRLTVL.

J is TRBJ2-3 and V is TRBV6-5, with TRBD2 identical over 12 bases. The V segment lost 8 bases and the J segment 6 bases; nucleotides outside the gene matches: 9. The CDR3 is 15 amino acids. CDR1 and CDR2 (germline): MNHEY, SVGAGI. CDR3 residues: CASRLLAGGGDTQYF. The CDR3 DNA is TGTGCCAGCCGCCTACTAGCGGGAGGCGGGGATACGCAGTATTTT.

This clone was found once. This chain joins TRBV5-6 and TRBJ1-5; weak D call: TRBD1 (6 bases). Germline CDR1 is SGHDT and CDR2 is YYEEEE. Deletions cut 1 base from V and 4 bases from J, with 12 bases between. The CDR3 has 15 amino acids. The CDR3 is CASSLQGRNNQPQHF. The CDR3 region has the DNA TGTGCCAGCAGCTTGCAGGGGCGGAATAATCAGCCCCAGCATTTT.

The chain employs TRBV7-3 and TRBJ2-1; 9 bases align to TRBD2. CDR1 is SGHTA, CDR2 FQGTGA, per germline. The CDR3 is 15 residues long. Trimming took 2 bases from V and 7 from J; bases not matched to a gene: 6. The CDR3 region has the DNA TGTGCCAGCAGCTTAGGGGCGGGAGGGCATAATGAGCAGTTCTTC. Translation gives CASSLGAGGHNEQFF.

The chain couples TRBV2 to TRBJ1-1; 8 bases agree with TRBD1. V gave up 1 base and J gave up 4 bases; unmatched junction bases: 11. This CDR3 has 17 amino acids. The germline V gene encodes CDR1 SNHLY and CDR2 FYNNEI. The CDR3 nucleotides read TGTGCCAGCAGTGAAGGGGGCGGCAGGGGGCCTAGCACTGAAGCTTTCTTT. Translation gives CASSEGGGRGPSTEAFF.

This clone was counted a few times. The rearrangement links TRBV5-1 to TRBJ2-5; 10 nucleotides match TRBD1. This CDR3 has 15 amino acids. The ends lost 4 bases at V and 5 bases at J; junction bases unmatched: 8. The germline CDR1 and CDR2 sequences are SGHRS and YFSETQ. The CDR3 sequence is CASSLTGGAGETQYF. The CDR3 bases are TGCGCCAGCAGCCTGACAGGGGGCGCGGGGGAGACCCAGTACTTC.

The chain couples TRBV27 to TRBJ1-6; TRBD1 agrees at 7 bases. This CDR3 has 12 amino acids. Germline-derived CDR1 and CDR2 are MNHEY and SMNVEV (reference sequence). With V trimmed by 8 bases and J by 6 bases, 1 base remained unmatched. CDR3 in DNA: TGTGCCAGCCGACAGGGTAATTCACCCCTCCACTTT. Its protein product is CASRQGNSPLHF.

The chain recombines TRBV16 with TRBJ2-2; no clear D. This CDR3 contains 14 residues. With 2 bases removed from V and 2 bases from J, the gap between germline ends came to 6 bases. CDR1 is KGHSY, CDR2 FQNENV, per germline. For the CDR3, the DNA is TGTGCCAGCAGCCAAACAGCTAACACCGGGGAGCTGTTTTTT. Residues: CASSQTANTGELFF.

This clone was seen a few times. The chain recombines TRBV7-3 with TRBJ2-1; 7 bases are a match to TRBD2. From germline, CDR1 is SGHTA and CDR2 FQGTGA. Losses at the gene ends were 5 bases for V and 7 bases for J; bases not matched to a gene: 11. This CDR3 is built from 15 residues. This CDR3 reads CASSKLAGEGNEQFF. The CDR3, as DNA: TGTGCCAGCAGCAAGCTGGCGGGAGAGGGTAATGAGCAGTTCTTC.

J is TRBJ1-1 and V is TRBV10-3, with 11 bases matching TRBD1. With 4 bases clipped from V and 5 bases from J, the junction kept 9 bases outside the gene matches. There are 16 residues in the CDR3. CDR1 is ENHRY, CDR2 SYGVKD, per germline. The CDR3 bases are TGTGCCATCAGTGTCTGGGGACAGGGGGAACTAACTGAAGCTTTCTTT. Translation gives CAISVWGQGELTEAFF.

The chain links TRBV27 to TRBJ2-3, with 7 bases aligning to TRBD2. V was pared by 7 bases and J by 3 bases, with 4 bases of the junction left unmatched. Germline V gene sequence: CDR1 MNHEY, CDR2 SMNVEV (reference sequence). The CDR3 contains 13 residues. As DNA, the CDR3 is TGTGCCAGCACGGGGGGTGAAACAGATACGCAGTATTTT. It translates to CASTGGETDTQYF.

CDR3 loop: CASSRGASGHPRGEQFF. Written as DNA, the CDR3 is TGTGCCAGCAGCCGCGGGGCTAGCGGGCACCCTAGGGGTGAGCAGTTCTTC. The chain is built from TRBV3-1 (or the pseudogene TRBV3-2) and TRBJ2-1, with 8 bases identical to TRBD2. The V and J ends lost 4 bases and 9 bases, in that order; junction bases with no gene match: 17. The CDR3 has 17 amino acids. From germline, CDR1 is LGHDT and CDR2 YNNKEL (reference sequence).

This clone was detected only a few times. The chain carries TRBV7-9 and TRBJ1-2, with a possible D match to TRBD1 (6 bases). Trimming stripped 1 base from V and 2 bases from J, with 8 bases between. Germline V gene data show CDR1 as SEHNR and CDR2 as FQNEAQ (reference sequence). The CDR3 consists of 14 residues. The DNA for the CDR3 is TGTGCCAGCAGCTTAGGGACAGAAAACTATGGCTACACCTTC. It encodes CASSLGTENYGYTF.

This clone appeared once. This chain connects TRBV3-1 (or the pseudogene TRBV3-2) to TRBJ1-1; D is uncertain. The CDR3 runs 12 residues. V lost 2 bases and J 2 bases, leaving 3 bases between the germline ends. In germline, CDR1 is LGHDT, CDR2 YNNKEL (reference sequence). This CDR3 is CASSQTNTEAFF. The CDR3 DNA reads TGTGCCAGCAGCCAAACAAACACTGAAGCTTTCTTT.

The rearrangement uses TRBV20-1 and TRBJ2-7; 11 nucleotides line up with TRBD2. Germline-derived CDR1 and CDR2 are DFQATT and SNEGSKA (reference sequence). The CDR3 totals 14 residues. V lost 3 bases, J lost 5 bases, and 6 bases stayed unmatched. Here the CDR3 reads CSASWLAGGDEQYF. Here the CDR3 DNA reads TGCAGTGCTAGTTGGCTAGCGGGAGGCGACGAGCAGTACTTC.

This clone was seen a single time. The chain employs TRBV27 and TRBJ2-7, with D perhaps TRBD1 (5 bases). CDR1 is MNHEY and CDR2 is SMNVEV in the germline V gene (reference sequence). V lost 3 bases, J lost 6 bases, and 18 bases lay in between. The CDR3 has 15 amino acids. The CDR3 is CASSLSRAISGEQYF. DNA for the CDR3: TGTGCCAGCAGTTTGTCCAGGGCCATCTCGGGCGAGCAGTACTTC.

This clone has just a few counts. The chain has TRBV5-1 and TRBJ2-7, with 10 bases that match TRBD2. Germline assignment: CDR1 SGHRS and CDR2 YFSETQ. J lost 7 bases, V lost 0 bases, and 13 bases had no gene match. The CDR3 loop spans 17 amino acids. This CDR3 is CASSLAGTTGTSEEQYF. CDR3 DNA: TGCGCCAGCAGCTTGGCGGGAACCACCGGGACTAGCGAAGAGCAGTACTTC.

The rearrangement links TRBV9 to TRBJ2-7; the D is unclear. This CDR3 spans 15 amino acids. V was shortened by 0 bases and J by 0 bases, with 10 bases between the two germline ends. Germline V gene data show CDR1 as SGDLS and CDR2 as YYNGEE. CDR3 in amino acids: CASSVGDTYSYEQYF. In DNA, the CDR3 is TGTGCCAGCAGCGTAGGAGACACTTACTCCTACGAGCAGTACTTC.

The chain combines TRBV18 with TRBJ2-1; 11 nucleotides align to TRBD2. Germline V lookup: CDR1 KGHSH, CDR2 LQKENI. The CDR3 consists of 15 residues. V was pared by 4 bases and J by 10 bases, with 9 bases of the junction left unmatched. The CDR3 DNA follows: TGTGCCAGCTCACGCCTAGCGGGAGGTTTGTCAGAGCAGTTCTTC. Amino acid sequence: CASSRLAGGLSEQFF.

The gene calls are TRBV7-9 and TRBJ1-4; D may be TRBD1 (5 bases). The CDR3 is made up of 16 amino acids. Germline V gene sequence: CDR1 SEHNR, CDR2 FQNEAQ (reference sequence). With 4 bases removed from V and 5 bases from J, the gap between germline ends came to 17 bases. CDR3 sequence (DNA): TGTGCCAGCAGCTCGACCCCGGGACGGGGGAATGAAAAACTGTTTTTT. It specifies CASSSTPGRGNEKLFF.

The rearrangement joins TRBV27 to TRBJ1-1, with D possibly TRBD1 on 6 matching bases. Trimming pared 1 base from V and 4 bases from J, leaving 16 bases between. Germline-derived CDR1 and CDR2 are MNHEY and SMNVEV (reference sequence). This CDR3 is 16 amino acids long. Here the CDR3 reads CASSLLFGQGSTEAFF. As DNA, the CDR3 is TGTGCCAGCAGTTTATTATTCGGTCAGGGGAGCACTGAAGCTTTCTTT.

The rearrangement uses TRBV5-5 and TRBJ2-1, with 7 bases lining up with TRBD1. This CDR3 region has 15 residues. Trimming at V came to 9 bases and at J to 6 bases, leaving 15 bases not matched to a gene. Germline CDR1 is SGHKS and CDR2 is YYEKEE (reference sequence). In DNA, the CDR3 is TGTGCCACCCTACTCACAGGGGCCCTTGGCAATGAGCAGTTCTTC. This translates into CATLLTGALGNEQFF.

The chain is built from TRBV11-2 and TRBJ2-6; D gene uncertain. Trimming cost V 5 bases and J 1 base, with 18 bases left between them. The CDR3 sequence is 18 residues long. Germline V CDR1 and CDR2: SGHAT, FQNNGV. The CDR3 sequence: CASSLMMSLDSGANVLTF. The DNA of the CDR3 is TGTGCCAGCAGCCTAATGATGTCTCTCGATTCTGGGGCCAACGTCCTGACTTTC.

This rearrangement joins TRBV5-4 to TRBJ2-1; no clear D gene. Germline V gene data show CDR1 as SGHNT and CDR2 as YYREEE (reference sequence). The CDR3 runs to 16 residues. The V end lost 0 bases, the J end lost 2 bases, and 12 bases lay between the germline ends. This chain's CDR3 is CASSLAPGITYNEQFF. As DNA, the CDR3 is TGTGCCAGCAGCTTGGCCCCAGGTATCACCTACAATGAGCAGTTCTTC.

The V gene is TRBV4-1, the J gene TRBJ1-5, with 7 bases matching TRBD1. The CDR3 has 16 amino acids. Unmatched junction bases numbered 9, after V lost 3 bases and J lost 4 bases. Looked up from germline, CDR1 is MGHRA and CDR2 is YSYEKL. CDR3 nucleotide sequence: TGCGCCAGCAGCCACAGACAGGGAGAGACTAATCAGCCCCAGCATTTT. It codes for CASSHRQGETNQPQHF.

The rearrangement uses TRBV30 and TRBJ2-7, with 8 bases matching TRBD2. CDR1 is GTSNPN and CDR2 is SVGIG in the germline V gene (reference sequence). J lost 2 bases, V lost 2 bases, and 11 bases had no gene match. This CDR3 has 16 residues. The DNA of the CDR3 is TGTGCCTGGAGTCCCCGATGGACTAGCTCGCCCTACGAGCAGTACTTC. As protein: CAWSPRWTSSPYEQYF.

The rearrangement links TRBV2 to TRBJ2-1; 12 bases fit TRBD2. The length of the CDR3 is 17 residues. V dropped 8 bases and J dropped 2; count of bases not matched to a gene: 10. The V gene's germline CDR1 is SNHLY and CDR2 FYNNEI. CDR3 in amino acids: CASGGLAGFSPYNEQFF. The CDR3 region has the DNA TGTGCCAGCGGGGGACTAGCGGGCTTCTCCCCCTACAATGAGCAGTTCTTC.